One sample yielded the 12 T cell receptor beta chains listed below, sequenced in a study of cytomegalovirus exposure and HLA in healthy donors. PCR used 60 Vbeta primers and 13 Jbeta primers. This table comes from immunoSEQ multiplex PCR, and its TCRdb copy is limited to in-frame clones, with some not included. This table holds 150,000 or so clones, over 60% found once. The sequenced sample was PBMCs. The receptors were sampled from a woman aged 18-29 years in good health and CMV-seronegative.

V and J are TRBV7-9 and TRBJ1-2, with D tentatively TRBD1 (6 bases). The CDR3 extends over 15 amino acids. The V end lost 3 bases, the J end lost 4 bases, and 15 bases lay between the germline ends. Germline V gives CDR1 SEHNR, CDR2 FQNEAQ (reference sequence). The CDR3 sequence: CASSLMGASPYGYTF. CDR3 sequence (DNA): TGTGCCAGCAGCTTGATGGGGGCGTCCCCCTATGGCTACACCTTC.

The rearrangement joins TRBV18 to TRBJ2-1; TRBD1 aligns across 9 bases. J was trimmed by 7 bases and V by 2 bases; bases with no gene match: 3. In germline, CDR1 is KGHSH, CDR2 LQKENI. This CDR3 has 14 residues. The CDR3: CASSPGTGKNEQFF. In DNA form, the CDR3 reads TGTGCCAGCTCACCAGGGACAGGGAAAAATGAGCAGTTCTTC. Complete variable domain (other parts from reference TRBV18 and TRBJ2-1): NAGVMQNPRHLVRRRGQEARLRCSPMKGHSHVYWYRQLPEEGLKFMVYLQKENIIDESGMPKERFSAEFPKEGPSILRIQQVVRGDSAAYFCASSPGTGKNEQFFGPGTRLTVL.

This clone was picked up a small number of times. The chain is built from TRBV6-6 and TRBJ2-5; weak D call: TRBD1 (6 bases). Trimming took 2 bases from V and 3 from J, leaving 7 bases between them. Germline CDR1 is MNHNY and CDR2 is SVGAGI (reference sequence). This CDR3 is 13 amino acids long. CDR3 amino acids: CASSYGQKETQYF. The CDR3 DNA sequence: TGTGCCAGCAGTTACGGACAGAAAGAGACCCAGTACTTC.

V and J are TRBV4-3 and TRBJ1-2; D gene ambiguous. This CDR3 has 14 amino acids. Per germline, CDR1 LGHNA and CDR2 YSLEER. V shed 1 base and J shed 1 base, with 7 bases lying between them. DNA for the CDR3: TGCGCCAGCAGCCAAGGTGTCATTAACTATGGCTACACCTTC. Its protein is CASSQGVINYGYTF.

The gene calls are TRBV11-2 and TRBJ2-3; no clear D gene. Germline CDR1 reads SGHAT; CDR2 reads FQNNGV. The CDR3 is made up of 14 amino acids. The V end was cut by 4 bases, the J end by 3 bases, with 11 bases between. This CDR3 reads CASSSWAGTDTQYF. DNA of the CDR3: TGTGCCAGCAGCTCCTGGGCAGGAACAGATACGCAGTATTTT. Supplemented by reference TRBV11-2 and TRBJ2-3, the full variable domain reads EAGVAQSPRYKIIEKRQSVAFWCNPISGHATLYWYQQILGQGPKLLIQFQNNGVVDDSQLPKDRFSAERLKGVDSTLKIQPAKLEDSAVYLCASSSWAGTDTQYFGPGTRLTVL.

The J gene is TRBJ2-6, the V gene TRBV14, with unresolved D. This CDR3 has 14 residues. The germline V and J ends were trimmed by 4 bases and 4 bases, with 8 bases remaining between them. Germline CDR1 SGHDN, CDR2 FVKESK. The CDR3 spells CASSLASGANVLTF. In nucleotides, the CDR3 is TGTGCCAGCAGCCTCGCGTCCGGGGCCAACGTCCTGACTTTC. The full variable domain, in which reference TRBV14 and TRBJ2-6 provide the parts outside the CDR3, is EAGVTQFPSHSVIEKGQTVTLRCDPISGHDNLYWYRRVMGKEIKFLLHFVKESKQDESGMPNNRFLAERTGGTYSTLKVQPAELEDSGVYFCASSLASGANVLTFGAGSRLTVL.

The genes are TRBV19 and TRBJ1-4; no clear D. Germline loops: CDR1 LNHDA, CDR2 SQIVND (reference sequence). The ends were cut back, 3 bases at V and 5 bases at J, with 16 bases in the middle. The CDR3 extends over 16 amino acids. CDR3: CASSMGGPRSNEKLFF. CDR3 DNA sequence: TGTGCCAGTAGTATGGGAGGTCCTCGGTCCAATGAAAAACTGTTTTTT. Full variable domain (missing parts from reference TRBV19 and TRBJ1-4): DGGITQSPKYLFRKEGQNVTLSCEQNLNHDAMYWYRQDPGQGLRLIYYSQIVNDFQKGDIAEGYSVSREKKESFPLTVTSAQKNPTAFYLCASSMGGPRSNEKLFFGSGTQLSVL.

This clone was seen once. This chain joins TRBV11-2 and TRBJ2-2; TRBD1 is a possible D gene (5 bases). Germline assignment: CDR1 SGHAT and CDR2 FQNNGV. This CDR3 is 18 amino acids long. Trimming pared 5 bases from V and 0 bases from J, leaving 19 bases between. The CDR3 region is CASSARQRYYANTGELFF. The CDR3 coding sequence is TGTGCCAGCAGCGCCCGACAGAGGTACTACGCGAACACCGGGGAGCTGTTTTTT.

The chain carries TRBV12-5 and TRBJ1-1; D may be TRBD1 (5 bases). Trimming pared 4 bases from V and 5 bases from J, leaving 14 bases between. The CDR3 is 14 residues long. From germline, CDR1 is LGHNT and CDR2 FRNRAP. For the CDR3, the DNA is TGTGCTAGTGGTTACGGGGGGGGTGGGACTGAAGCTTTCTTT. It codes for CASGYGGGGTEAFF. The full variable domain, completed using reference TRBV12-5 and TRBJ1-1, is DARVTQTPRHKVTEMGQEVTMRCQPILGHNTVFWYRQTMMQGLELLAYFRNRAPLDDSGMPKDRFSAEMPDATLATLKIQPSEPRDSAVYFCASGYGGGGTEAFFGQGTRLTVV.

V is TRBV11-1 and J is TRBJ2-5; D is ambiguous. The J call may not be correct, given that the DNA end is closer to TRBJ2-7. Per germline, CDR1 SGHAT and CDR2 FQDESV (reference sequence). The CDR3 length is 12 residues. As DNA, the CDR3 is TGTGCCAGCAGCAATCTTGTGGGCGAGCAGTACTTC. It is translated as CASSNLVGEQYF.

The chain combines TRBV9 with TRBJ1-2, with 8 bases identical to TRBD1. Germline CDR1 SGDLS, CDR2 YYNGEE. The CDR3 consists of 13 residues. Trimming removed 3 bases from V and 8 bases from J; junction bases left unmatched: 6. This CDR3 is CASSGRTGNGYTF. CDR3 nucleotide sequence: TGTGCCAGCAGCGGTCGGACAGGGAACGGCTACACCTTC.

CDR3 region: CASSLSIAVNNEQFF. CDR3 nucleotide sequence: TGTGCCAGCAGCTTAAGTATAGCGGTAAACAATGAGCAGTTCTTC. The chain couples TRBV7-2 to TRBJ2-1; a possible D gene is TRBD2 (6 bases). V was cut by 2 bases and J by 5 bases, with 13 bases left in between. The CDR3 spans 15 residues. Germline V lookup: CDR1 SGHTA, CDR2 FQGNSA.